Shown below are 7 T cell receptor beta chains from a single sample sequenced in a study of immune characterization of retroperitoneal liposarcoma. TCRdb passed the PCR reads through MiXCR, listing each CDR3 protein once. The data show approximately 9,300 distinct CDR3 sequences, 37% seen once. The specimen was tumor tissue. These receptors all stem from a male donor with retroperitoneal liposarcoma.

This chain uses TRBV10-1 with TRBJ2-4; the D gene is possibly TRBD1 (6 bases). V was pared by 4 bases and J by 13 bases, with 20 bases between. Germline V gives CDR1 WNHNN, CDR2 SYGVQD (reference sequence). The CDR3 spans 14 residues. The CDR3 loop reads CASSGGQIYNEQYF. CDR3 bases: TGCGCCAGCAGTGGTGGACAGATATACAATGAGCAGTACTTC.

Notes on this clonotype: This CDR3 fails to terminate in the conserved phenylalanine or tryptophan, so it likely reflects a read error. The chain is built from TRBV7-2 and TRBJ2-5, with 9 bases aligning to TRBD2. CDR3 length: 18 amino acids. The J segment lost 2 bases and the V segment lost 5 bases, leaving 15 bases of the junction unmatched. Germline V gene lookup returns CDR1 SGHTA and CDR2 FQGNSA. This CDR3 reads CASSPRPSLAGMQETQYT. Here the CDR3 DNA reads TGTGCCAGCAGCCCACGCCCCTCGCTAGCGGGGATGCAAGAGACCCAGTACACC.

The sample holds many counts of this clonotype. CDR3 coding DNA: TGTGCCAGCAGTCAAACCGGGACAGGGACCTACGAGCAGTTCTTC. Translated: CASSQTGTGTYEQFF. The chain has TRBV6-1 and TRBJ2-1, with 9 bases fitting TRBD1. The germline CDR1 and CDR2 sequences are MNHNS and SASEGT. With 5 bases clipped from V and 10 bases from J, the junction kept 12 bases outside the gene matches. This CDR3 has 15 residues.

The chain carries TRBV12-3 or TRBV12-4 and TRBJ1-1; D remains ambiguous. Trimming left V 6 bases short and J 0 bases short, with 11 bases between. This CDR3 region has 14 residues. CDR3 coding DNA: TGTGCCAGCAGACTCGACGGACTGAACACTGAAGCTTTCTTT. It translates to CASRLDGLNTEAFF.

This rearrangement joins TRBV6-8 to TRBJ2-3, with 9 bases that match TRBD1. The ends lost 5 bases at V and 3 bases at J; junction bases unmatched: 12. CDR3 length: 17 residues. Germline V CDR1 and CDR2: MNHGY, SAAAGT. CDR3 coding DNA: TGTGCCAGCAGTCTAAACAGGGGGCGCGTATGGACAGATACGCAGTATTTT. This codes for CASSLNRGRVWTDTQYF.

The chain has TRBV6-1 and TRBJ2-1; the match to TRBD2 covers 11 bases. The J call is uncertain, as TRBJ2-7 better fits the DNA end. The length of the CDR3 is 13 residues. In germline, CDR1 is MNHNS, CDR2 SASEGT. The CDR3 reads CAGRLAGRNEQYF. For the CDR3, the DNA is TGTGCCGGCCGACTAGCGGGAAGGAATGAGCAGTACTTC.

V and J are TRBV10-2 and TRBJ2-1; tentative D call: TRBD2 (6 bases). The CDR3 extends over 15 amino acids. Germline V gene data show CDR1 as WSHSY and CDR2 as SAAADI. Deletions cut 6 bases from V and 13 bases from J, with 25 bases between. CDR3 nucleotides: TGCGCCAGCAGCGGTGACTCAGGCGGGGCAGAGACCCAGTTCTTC. Translated, it gives CASSGDSGGAETQFF.